This T cell receptor beta chain was captured in a study of T cells in Graves' hyperthyroidism and ophthalmopathy. Study-wide context: Blood was drawn when the patient was first diagnosed and still untreated.

If no ophthalmopathy progression occurred within 18 months, Graves' hyperthyroidism was stable. Not enrolled were patients with uncontrolled infection, other autoimmune disease, pregnancy or lactation. The authors obtained PBMCs from 9 to 10 ml of fresh peripheral blood. The CDR3 runs 13 residues. Germline V gene data show CDR1 as SEHNR and CDR2 as FQNEAQ (reference sequence). This clonotype has only a few counts. An end of the junction does not agree with germline; a read error may underlie this. The investigators amplified TCR beta CDR3 regions from RNA transcripts. The HTBI primer set was used in a first-round RT-PCR of the TCR CDR3. TCRdb passed the multiplex PCR reads through MiXCR, listing each CDR3 protein once. The sample shows some 800,000 distinct CDR3 sequences, 35% to 45% of them seen only once.

This clonotype originated in a man aged 18 to 29 with Graves' hyperthyroidism. The sequenced sample was blood. The genes are TRBV7-9 and TRBJ1-5; no clear D gene. The CDR3 reads CASSQDDNQPQHF. The CDR3 nucleotides read TGCGCCAGCAGCCAAGATGACAATCAGCCCCAGCATTTT.